The 28 T cell receptor beta chains below all came from one sample that was sequenced in a study of shared clonotypes between healthy human individuals. Profiling relied on immunoSEQ multiplex PCR, and the TCRdb table lists in-frame clones only, not all of them. The sample includes 950,000 to 1,200,000 clones, approximately 77% of them seen just once. Sequenced material: memory CD4+ T cells from PBMCs. As for subset: CD45RA-negative fraction. These receptors all stem from a man between 18 and 35 years old in good health. Some clones in this sample may be carry-over from other donors' samples.

The V call is TRBV5-1, the J call TRBJ2-5; D is possibly TRBD1 or TRBD2 (5 bases each). Germline-derived CDR1 and CDR2 are SGHRS and YFSETQ. CDR3 length: 12 residues. V was shortened by 5 bases and J by 5 bases, with 10 bases between the two germline ends. The CDR3 region has the DNA TGCGCCAGCAGGGGGGATGGGGAGACCCAGTACTTC. This translates into CASRGDGETQYF.

The V call is TRBV4-3, the J call TRBJ2-7, with D tentatively TRBD1 (6 bases). CDR3 length equals 16 residues. Trimming cost V 4 bases and J 5 bases, with 21 bases left between them. Germline CDR1 is LGHNA and CDR2 is YSLEER. The DNA for the CDR3 is TGCGCCAGCAGCCCCGCGCGGACAGAGGGAAGGGACGAGCAGTACTTC. It codes for CASSPARTEGRDEQYF.

This clone was seen a handful of times. The genes are TRBV4-1 and TRBJ2-1; TRBD2 matches at 7 bases. The V and J ends lost 4 bases and 12 bases, in that order; junction bases with no gene match: 9. In germline, CDR1 is MGHRA, CDR2 YSYEKL. This CDR3 has 13 residues. The CDR3 is CASSPWEGAPQFF. The CDR3 DNA reads TGCGCCAGCAGCCCCTGGGAGGGCGCTCCGCAGTTCTTC.

The V call is TRBV4-3, the J call TRBJ1-5; D not certain. Trimming removed 1 base at V and 1 base at J, with 8 bases between. Germline V gene sequence: CDR1 LGHNA, CDR2 YSLEER. The CDR3 loop spans 15 amino acids. CDR3 region: CASSQGGGSNQPQHF. The CDR3, as DNA: TGCGCCAGCAGCCAAGGCGGTGGGAGCAATCAGCCCCAGCATTTT.

The J gene is TRBJ2-7, the V gene TRBV10-2; D is unclear. Trimming pared 1 base from V and 6 bases from J, leaving 13 bases between. The CDR3 covers 14 residues. Looked up from germline, CDR1 is WSHSY and CDR2 is SAAADI. The CDR3 coding sequence is TGCGCCAGCAGTGAGTGGGCAAAATTCTTCGAGCAGTACTTC. Its protein product is CASSEWAKFFEQYF.

J is TRBJ1-4 and V is TRBV11-2, with a tentative D call TRBD1 (5 bases). The V end lost 5 bases, the J end lost 6 bases, and 10 bases lay between the germline ends. From germline, CDR1 is SGHAT and CDR2 FQNNGV. This CDR3 has 13 residues. For the CDR3, the DNA is TGTGCCAGCAGCGCCCAGGGAGATGAAAAACTGTTTTTT. This encodes CASSAQGDEKLFF.

V is TRBV29-1 and J is TRBJ1-1; D is perhaps TRBD1 (5 bases). V dropped 5 bases and J dropped 3 bases, with 13 bases sitting between them. The CDR3 totals 13 residues. Germline V lookup: CDR1 SQVTM, CDR2 ANQGSEA. CDR3: CSVKPGTYTEAFF. DNA for the CDR3: TGCAGCGTTAAACCAGGGACGTACACTGAAGCTTTCTTT.

This clone was picked up one time. The chain recombines TRBV5-4 with TRBJ1-2; TRBD1 matches at 10 bases. The CDR3 length is 16 residues. Germline V gives CDR1 SGHNT, CDR2 YYREEE (reference sequence). V shed 2 bases, J shed 5 bases, and the junction held 9 bases outside the gene matches. CDR3 sequence reads: CASSFPGQGVNYGYTF. CDR3 nucleotide sequence: TGTGCCAGCAGCTTCCCCGGACAGGGGGTTAATTATGGCTACACCTTC. Filled out from reference TRBV5-4 and TRBJ1-2, the complete variable domain reads ETGVTQSPTHLIKTRGQQVTLRCSSQSGHNTVSWYQQALGQGPQFIFQYYREEENGRGNFPPRFSGLQFPNYSSELNVNALELDDSALYLCASSFPGQGVNYGYTFGSGTRLTVV.

The chain uses TRBV18 and TRBJ2-2, with 9 bases identical to TRBD1. After removal of 3 bases from V and 6 bases from J, the junction contained 5 bases not matched to a gene. Germline CDR1 KGHSH, CDR2 LQKENI. The CDR3 has 15 amino acids. CDR3 coding DNA: TGTGCCAGCTCACCGATGACAGGGGGATCCGGGGAGCTGTTTTTT. Its protein product is CASSPMTGGSGELFF.

In nucleotides, the CDR3 is TGTGCCAGCAGCTTTCGTGGACAGGGAGACGAGCAGTACTTC. Translating gives CASSFRGQGDEQYF. The rearrangement joins TRBV7-8 to TRBJ2-7; 8 positions match TRBD1. Germline V gene data show CDR1 as SGHVS and CDR2 as FQNEAQ. The V segment lost 3 bases and the J segment 5 bases; nucleotides outside the gene matches: 6. The CDR3 contains 14 residues.

This clone was found once. The chain joins TRBV4-1 to TRBJ2-5; 11 nucleotides line up with TRBD2. This CDR3 is 14 amino acids long. Germline V gene data show CDR1 as MGHRA and CDR2 as YSYEKL. V was pared by 4 bases and J by 2 bases, with 0 bases of the junction left unmatched. The CDR3 is CASSRLAGQETQYF. The CDR3 DNA is TGCGCCAGCAGCCGACTAGCGGGACAAGAGACCCAGTACTTC.

The CDR3 region is CASSLGLVGTDTQYF. CDR3 DNA sequence: TGTGCCAGCAGCTTAGGACTAGTCGGCACAGATACGCAGTATTTT. V and J are TRBV11-2 and TRBJ2-3; D is perhaps TRBD2 (6 bases). The CDR3 sequence is 15 residues long. Germline CDR1 is SGHAT and CDR2 is FQNNGV. V gave up 1 base and J gave up 1 base, with 9 bases separating them.

The rearrangement links TRBV6-5 to TRBJ2-1; tentatively, D is TRBD2 (6 bases). Trimming removed 6 bases at V and 0 bases at J, with 9 bases between. Germline lookup yields CDR1 MNHEY and CDR2 SVGAGI. The CDR3 covers 14 residues. The chain's CDR3 is CASRGGGSYNEQFF. CDR3 in DNA: TGTGCCAGCAGGGGAGGCGGCTCCTACAATGAGCAGTTCTTC.

The CDR3 sequence is CASSFGPTGEVHEQYF. The CDR3 bases are TGCGCCAGCAGCTTTGGCCCCACGGGAGAGGTACACGAGCAGTACTTC. This chain joins TRBV5-1 and TRBJ2-7, with TRBD2 as a possible D gene (6 bases). Per germline, CDR1 SGHRS and CDR2 YFSETQ. Trimming took off 2 bases at V and 5 bases at J, with 20 bases between the two ends. The CDR3 is made up of 16 amino acids.

This chain links TRBV11-2 with TRBJ2-5; TRBD2 might be the D (5 bases). V was pared by 2 bases and J by 5 bases, with 6 bases between. The germline V gene has CDR1 SGHAT and CDR2 FQNNGV. The CDR3 loop spans 12 amino acids. CDR3: CASSLRGETQYF. CDR3 bases: TGTGCCAGCAGCTTACGAGGGGAGACCCAGTACTTC.

The chain recombines TRBV2 with TRBJ1-4, with D possibly matching TRBD1 (5 bases). This CDR3 is built from 15 residues. Germline CDR1 reads SNHLY; CDR2 reads FYNNEI. With 6 bases removed from V and 4 bases from J, the gap between germline ends came to 15 bases. The CDR3 spells CASRSQGPINEKLFF. CDR3 DNA sequence: TGTGCCAGCAGGTCTCAGGGCCCCATTAATGAAAAACTGTTTTTT.

V usage is TRBV6-4 and J usage is TRBJ2-3; D call uncertain. Germline lookup yields CDR1 MRHNA and CDR2 SNTAGT. The CDR3 covers 14 residues. Trimming took 6 bases from V and 4 from J, leaving 14 bases between them. CDR3 bases: TGTGCCAGCAGGCCGGTCTCCCACGCAGATACGCAGTATTTT. Amino acids: CASRPVSHADTQYF.

The chain links TRBV9 to TRBJ2-7; no clear D gene. Trimming stripped 3 bases from V and 5 bases from J, with 18 bases between. CDR3 size: 15 residues. The germline CDR1 and CDR2 sequences are SGDLS and YYNGEE. DNA of the CDR3: TGTGCCAGCAGCGCCAGCCCTTCGTCAGGAAACGAGCAGTACTTC. Translation: CASSASPSSGNEQYF.

This clone was picked up one time. Other DNA sequences in the same sample also yield this CDR3. CDR3 sequence reads: CAWGPGGNQPQHF. In DNA, the CDR3 is TGTGCCTGGGGCCCAGGTGGAAATCAGCCCCAGCATTTT. This rearrangement joins TRBV30 to TRBJ1-5, with D hard to call. In germline, CDR1 is GTSNPN, CDR2 SVGIG (reference sequence). Trimming stripped 5 bases from V and 4 bases from J, with 12 bases between. This CDR3 is built from 13 residues.

This chain connects TRBV9 to TRBJ2-7; 10 nucleotides align to TRBD2. Germline values: CDR1 SGDLS, CDR2 YYNGEE. The CDR3 is 16 amino acids. V lost 0 bases to trimming and J lost 4 bases; unmatched junction nucleotides: 7. CDR3 coding DNA: TGTGCCAGCAGCGTAGAGGGTAGCGGGAGGCTTTACGAGCAGTACTTC. It is translated as CASSVEGSGRLYEQYF. Based on the CDR3 plus reference TRBV9 and TRBJ2-7, the full variable domain is DSGVTQTPKHLITATGQRVTLRCSPRSGDLSVYWYQQSLDQGLQFLIQYYNGEERAKGNILERFSAQQFPDLHSELNLSSLELGDSALYFCASSVEGSGRLYEQYFGPGTRLTVT.

The gene calls are TRBV30 and TRBJ1-6; D perhaps matches TRBD1 (5 bases). CDR3 size: 12 residues. Per germline, CDR1 GTSNPN and CDR2 SVGIG (reference sequence). Trimming stripped 3 bases from V and 7 bases from J, with 7 bases between. The CDR3 nucleotides read TGTGCCTGGAGCTCAGGGAATTCACCCCTCCACTTT. This sequence encodes CAWSSGNSPLHF.

The chain joins TRBV28 to TRBJ2-3; possible D gene TRBD1, 5 bases. V shed 5 bases and J shed 4 bases, with 13 bases lying between them. CDR1 MDHEN and CDR2 SYDVKM come from the germline V gene. The CDR3 totals 14 residues. The chain's CDR3 is CASSPRTIADTQYF. CDR3 bases: TGTGCCAGCAGTCCCAGGACAATCGCAGATACGCAGTATTTT.

The J gene is TRBJ2-4, the V gene TRBV11-1; TRBD1 agrees at 8 bases. The CDR3 consists of 18 residues. The V gene end was trimmed by 1 base and the J gene end by 0 bases; junction bases not matched to a gene: 8. Per germline, CDR1 SGHAT and CDR2 FQDESV (reference sequence). This CDR3 is CASSLGIGTGRAKNIQYF. As DNA, the CDR3 is TGTGCCAGCAGCTTAGGGATTGGGACAGGACGAGCCAAAAACATTCAGTACTTC.

The V gene is TRBV2, the J gene TRBJ2-2, with D possibly TRBD2 on 5 matching bases. This CDR3 region has 15 residues. Germline CDR1 is SNHLY and CDR2 is FYNNEI. Trimming pared 4 bases from V and 0 bases from J, leaving 9 bases between. CDR3 in DNA: TGTGCCAGCAGTGCCGACTACTCGAACACCGGGGAGCTGTTTTTT. Translating gives CASSADYSNTGELFF.

The rearrangement joins TRBV29-1 to TRBJ2-1, with TRBD2 matching over 8 bases. This CDR3 has 15 residues. J was trimmed by 8 bases and V by 5 bases; bases with no gene match: 14. Looked up from germline, CDR1 is SQVTM and CDR2 is ANQGSEA. In nucleotides, the CDR3 is TGCAGCGTTAGTACTAGCGGCATAATAAGGGATGAGCAGTTCTTC. It is translated as CSVSTSGIIRDEQFF.

The chain has TRBV5-1 and TRBJ2-1, with D perhaps matching TRBD2 (6 bases). This CDR3 spans 15 amino acids. Germline V gene lookup returns CDR1 SGHRS and CDR2 YFSETQ. Trimming stripped 5 bases from V and 2 bases from J, with 14 bases between. CDR3 DNA: TGCGCCAGCAGGGGGCGCAGGGAGGCCTACAATGAGCAGTTCTTC. This encodes CASRGRREAYNEQFF.

This clone occurred a few times. This chain connects TRBV11-2 to TRBJ1-3; D gene uncertain. CDR3 size: 11 residues. Trimming removed 6 bases from V and 4 bases from J, with 4 bases in between. Germline loops: CDR1 SGHAT, CDR2 FQNNGV. CDR3 amino acids: CASSIGNTIYF. For the CDR3, the DNA is TGTGCCAGCAGTATCGGAAACACCATATATTTT.

CDR3 sequence: CASSPVETSGEETQYF. CDR3 sequence (DNA): TGTGCCAGCAGCCCCGTCGAGACTAGCGGGGAAGAGACCCAGTACTTC. This chain joins TRBV5-4 and TRBJ2-5; 11 bases match TRBD2. Trimming at V came to 4 bases and at J to 3 bases, leaving 8 bases not matched to a gene. The CDR3 contains 16 residues. Germline V CDR1 and CDR2: SGHNT, YYREEE (reference sequence).